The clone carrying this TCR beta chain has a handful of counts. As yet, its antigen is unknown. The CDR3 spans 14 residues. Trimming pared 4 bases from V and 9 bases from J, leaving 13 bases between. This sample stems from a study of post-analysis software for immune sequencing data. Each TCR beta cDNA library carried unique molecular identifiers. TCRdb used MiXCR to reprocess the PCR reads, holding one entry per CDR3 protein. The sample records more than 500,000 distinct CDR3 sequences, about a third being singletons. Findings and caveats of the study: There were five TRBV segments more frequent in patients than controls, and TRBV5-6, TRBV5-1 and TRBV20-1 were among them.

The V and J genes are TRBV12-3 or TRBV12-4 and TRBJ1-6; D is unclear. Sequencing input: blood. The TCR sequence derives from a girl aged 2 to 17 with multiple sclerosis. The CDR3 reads CASSSTPAGSPLHF. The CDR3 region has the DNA TGTGCCAGCAGTTCGACCCCGGCGGGTTCACCCCTCCACTTT.